One sample yielded the 2 T cell receptor beta chains listed below, sequenced in a study of cytotoxic CD8 clonotypes in ibrutinib-treated CLL. Assay used: immunoSEQ multiplex PCR; TCRdb lists only in-frame clones, some missing. The sample carries approximately 150,000 clones, 84% recorded once. Source: PBMCs, taken after 24 months of ibrutinib treatment. Source of these receptors: a human donor with chronic lymphocytic leukemia.

This chain links TRBV19 with TRBJ2-2, with TRBD1 as a possible D gene (6 bases). There are 15 residues in the CDR3. Per germline, CDR1 LNHDA and CDR2 SQIVND (reference sequence). V was trimmed by 5 bases and J by 1 base, leaving 11 bases between them. The CDR3: CASSWTAMNTGELFF. In nucleotides, the CDR3 is TGTGCCAGTAGTTGGACAGCGATGAACACCGGGGAGCTGTTTTTT.

CDR3 sequence reads: CAWNTPGLAGVGRTQYF. In DNA form, the CDR3 reads TGTGCCTGGAATACCCCGGGACTAGCGGGGGTAGGGCGGACGCAGTATTTT. This rearrangement joins TRBV30 to TRBJ2-3; 14 nucleotides line up with TRBD2. Per the germline V gene, CDR1 is GTSNPN and CDR2 is SVGIG (reference sequence). The trim removed 4 bases at V and 9 bases at J, leaving 15 bases unmatched. The CDR3 runs 17 residues.